The 5 T cell receptor beta chains below all came from one sample that was sequenced in a study of T-cell reconstitution after alpha-beta-depleted transplantation in children. This sample's TCRbeta library carried unique molecular identifier barcodes. A single record per CDR3 protein comes from TCRdb applying MiXCR to the PCR reads. The data contain about 110,000 distinct CDR3 sequences, around 10% of them singletons. This sample comprised PBMCs, obtained before TCRalphabeta/CD19-depleted stem cell transplant. Every receptor here comes from a boy aged 2 to 9 with acute lymphoblastic leukemia, due to receive a stem cell transplant.

This CDR3 reads CASSPGSGSSPNQPQHF. For the CDR3, the DNA is TGCGCCAGCAGCCCGGGTTCAGGGTCCTCTCCCAATCAGCCCCAGCATTTT. The rearrangement joins TRBV5-1 to TRBJ1-5; possibly TRBD1 for D (5 bases). The CDR3 length is 17 residues. Germline V CDR1 and CDR2: SGHRS, YFSETQ. V lost 4 bases, J lost 3 bases, and 20 bases lay in between.

The chain carries TRBV27 and TRBJ2-1; D ambiguous. CDR1 is MNHEY and CDR2 is SMNVEV in the germline V gene (reference sequence). CDR3 length: 12 amino acids. V dropped 5 bases and J dropped 6 bases, with 8 bases sitting between them. CDR3 sequence: CASSRGLNEQFF. CDR3 sequence (DNA): TGTGCCAGCAGTCGAGGCCTCAATGAGCAGTTCTTC.

This clonotype appeared a few times. CDR3 in DNA: TGTGCCAGCTCACCACTCCGGGAGAGATCCTACAATGAGCAGTTCTTC. Its translation is CASSPLRERSYNEQFF. The J gene is TRBJ2-1, the V gene TRBV18, with D tentatively TRBD2 (6 bases). Trimming took 1 base from V and 1 from J, leaving 11 bases between them. The CDR3 totals 16 residues. Germline lookup yields CDR1 KGHSH and CDR2 LQKENI. The full variable domain, with the rest looked up from reference TRBV18 and TRBJ2-1, is NAGVMQNPRHLVRRRGQEARLRCSPMKGHSHVYWYRQLPEEGLKFMVYLQKENIIDESGMPKERFSAEFPKEGPSILRIQQVVRGDSAAYFCASSPLRERSYNEQFFGPGTRLTVL.

Judged by abundance, this clonotype is medium-sized. The chain couples TRBV6-5 to TRBJ2-7; D not resolved. This CDR3 region has 14 residues. CDR1 and CDR2 (germline): MNHEY, SVGAGI. V was cut by 6 bases and J by 3 bases, with 15 bases left in between. CDR3 sequence: CASSSSLVSYEQYF. The DNA for the CDR3 is TGTGCCAGCAGCTCCTCCCTGGTCAGCTACGAGCAGTACTTC.

This clonotype was detected only a few times. This chain connects TRBV18 to TRBJ2-4; 12 nucleotides align to TRBD2. The germline CDR1 and CDR2 sequences are KGHSH and LQKENI. V lost 3 bases, J lost 1 base, and 4 bases stayed unmatched. The CDR3 totals 17 residues. In DNA form, the CDR3 reads TGTGCCAGCTCACCCCGTCTAGCGGGAGGGGCCAAAAACATTCAGTACTTC. Translated, it gives CASSPRLAGGAKNIQYF. The entire variable domain, with the rest obtained from reference TRBV18 and TRBJ2-4, is as follows: NAGVMQNPRHLVRRRGQEARLRCSPMKGHSHVYWYRQLPEEGLKFMVYLQKENIIDESGMPKERFSAEFPKEGPSILRIQQVVRGDSAAYFCASSPRLAGGAKNIQYFGAGTRLSVL.